The entry below describes one TCR beta chain. Its antigen is unknown. Expressed TCRB transcripts were sequenced after all isolated RNA was converted to cDNA. Profiled with immunoSEQ multiplex PCR; TCRdb holds only in-frame clones, not every one. The table lists about 900,000 clones, roughly 16% of them singletons. V was shortened by 4 bases and J by 10 bases, with 15 bases between the two germline ends. The CDR3 spans 13 residues. Germline V lookup: CDR1 SGHRS, CDR2 YFSETQ. The record originates from a study of beta chain features in type 1 diabetes. The overall study: All samples yielded some 110 million examined sorted cells. Study-level points and caveats: Because the template was cDNA, high-expressing cells might be over-represented.

The TCR was taken from a woman between 18 and 29 years old in good health. Sequencing was performed on naive CD4+ T cells from blood. V gene TRBV5-1 combines with J gene TRBJ2-1; unclear D gene. For the CDR3, the DNA is TGCGCCAGCAGCGTCCCCTCCTTGACGGAGCAGTTCTTC. Amino acids: CASSVPSLTEQFF.